A selection of T cell receptor beta chains follows, all from one sample in a study of cytomegalovirus exposure and HLA in healthy donors. The protocol was immunoSEQ multiplex PCR, while the TCRdb copy is restricted to in-frame clones and leaves out a portion. The sample includes 120,000 or so clones, 76% seen only once; the top ten take around 15%. The sequencing sample was made of PBMCs. These receptors originate from a man aged 25-45 years in good health and CMV-seropositive. CDR3s include the opening cysteine and the closing phenylalanine or tryptophan. D genes are given only for firm matches. Size is omitted from some rows. Given values are once, few, many or a class for expanded clones.

d_call: TRBD2
cdr3_length: 16
v_call: TRBV2
clone_size: -
j_call: TRBJ2-1
cdr3_nt: TGTGCCAGCAGTGGACCCACTAGCGGGGGCTACAATGAGCAGTTCTTC
cdr3_aa: CASSGPTSGGYNEQFF

d_call: -
cdr3_length: 14
v_call: TRBV28
clone_size: -
j_call: TRBJ1-5
cdr3_nt: TGTGCCAGCACCCCCGGGGGTAGCAATCAGCCCCAGCATTTT
cdr3_aa: CASTPGGSNQPQHF

d_call: TRBD1
cdr3_length: 14
v_call: TRBV9
clone_size: -
j_call: TRBJ2-7
cdr3_nt: TGTGCCAGCAGCGGTCGGACAGGGGACTACGAGCAGTACTTC
cdr3_aa: CASSGRTGDYEQYF

d_call: -
cdr3_length: 13
v_call: TRBV7-9
clone_size: -
j_call: TRBJ1-1
cdr3_nt: TGTGCCAGCAGCTTAGGGACAGTGTCTGAAGCTTTCTTT
cdr3_aa: CASSLGTVSEAFF

d_call: -
cdr3_length: 15
v_call: TRBV13
clone_size: few
j_call: TRBJ1-2
cdr3_nt: TGTGCCAGCCAGATGCCCGGGGGGGGTTACTATGGCTACACCTTC
cdr3_aa: CASQMPGGGYYGYTF

d_call: -
cdr3_length: 15
v_call: TRBV9
clone_size: -
j_call: TRBJ1-1
cdr3_nt: TGTGCCAGCAGCGTAGGGGGCCTCATGAACACTGAAGCTTTCTTT
cdr3_aa: CASSVGGLMNTEAFF

d_call: TRBD2
cdr3_length: 19
v_call: TRBV5-8
clone_size: -
j_call: TRBJ2-5
cdr3_nt: TGTGCCAGCACCAAATCTCCGGGACTAGCGGGGGCCCCGGAGGAGACCCAGTACTTC
cdr3_aa: CASTKSPGLAGAPEETQYF

d_call: -
cdr3_length: 12
v_call: TRBV7-9
clone_size: -
j_call: TRBJ1-2
cdr3_nt: TGTGCCACAAGGGGAGGGAACTATGGCTACACCTTC
cdr3_aa: CATRGGNYGYTF

d_call: TRBD1
cdr3_length: 15
v_call: TRBV4-1
clone_size: -
j_call: TRBJ1-2
cdr3_nt: TGCGCCAGCAGCCAATGGGACAGGGGGACCTATGGCTACACCTTC
cdr3_aa: CASSQWDRGTYGYTF

d_call: TRBD1
cdr3_length: 15
v_call: TRBV5-6
clone_size: -
j_call: TRBJ1-3
cdr3_nt: TGTGCCAGCAGCTCGTGGACAGGGTCTGGAAACACCATATATTTT
cdr3_aa: CASSSWTGSGNTIYF

d_call: -
cdr3_length: 13
v_call: TRBV5-1
clone_size: -
j_call: TRBJ2-7
cdr3_nt: TGCGCCAGCAGAGAGACAGCATCCTACGAGCAGTACTTC
cdr3_aa: CASRETASYEQYF

d_call: -
cdr3_length: 14
v_call: TRBV27
clone_size: -
j_call: TRBJ2-7
cdr3_nt: TGTGCCAGCAGTTTCGCGGGCGGACCCTACGAGCAGTACTTC
cdr3_aa: CASSFAGGPYEQYF

d_call: -
cdr3_length: 13
v_call: TRBV11-2
clone_size: -
j_call: TRBJ1-4
cdr3_nt: TGTGCCAGCAGCCCTCGGGAGCGGGAAAAACTGTTTTTT
cdr3_aa: CASSPREREKLFF

d_call: TRBD1
cdr3_length: 14
v_call: TRBV6-1
clone_size: few
j_call: TRBJ2-1
cdr3_nt: TGTGCCAGCAGTGGACAGGGGGGTTACAATGAGCAGTTCTTC
cdr3_aa: CASSGQGGYNEQFF

d_call: -
cdr3_length: 14
v_call: TRBV5-6
clone_size: few
j_call: TRBJ2-7
cdr3_nt: TGTGCCAGCAGCTTGGGTTCAGGGACCTACGAGCAGTACTTC
cdr3_aa: CASSLGSGTYEQYF

d_call: -
cdr3_length: 14
v_call: TRBV27
clone_size: -
j_call: TRBJ1-5
cdr3_nt: TGTGCCAGCAGACTTGCGGGGGGTGGACAGCCCCAGCATTTT
cdr3_aa: CASRLAGGGQPQHF

d_call: -
cdr3_length: 14
v_call: TRBV5-1
clone_size: -
j_call: TRBJ2-7
cdr3_nt: TGCGCCAGCAGCTTGGGGGGGGTTCCCTACGAGCAGTACTTC
cdr3_aa: CASSLGGVPYEQYF

d_call: -
cdr3_length: 15
v_call: TRBV6-5
clone_size: -
j_call: TRBJ1-2
cdr3_nt: TGTGCCAGCAGCCGCCCGGGAGGACCCGGCTATGGCTACACCTTC
cdr3_aa: CASSRPGGPGYGYTF

d_call: TRBD2
cdr3_length: 17
v_call: TRBV7-2
clone_size: -
j_call: TRBJ2-1
cdr3_nt: TGTGCCAGCAGCTCGAATGGACTAGCGGGGGGGAGGAATGAGCAGTTCTTC
cdr3_aa: CASSSNGLAGGRNEQFF

d_call: TRBD2
cdr3_length: 18
v_call: TRBV18
clone_size: -
j_call: TRBJ2-1
cdr3_nt: TGTGCCAGCTCACCGACTAGCGGGGGGGCCGGGTCCTACAATGAGCAGTTCTTC
cdr3_aa: CASSPTSGGAGSYNEQFF

d_call: -
cdr3_length: 13
v_call: TRBV6-5
clone_size: few
j_call: TRBJ1-1
cdr3_nt: TGTGCCAGCAGCTTGAGAGGGTACACTGAAGCTTTCTTT
cdr3_aa: CASSLRGYTEAFF

d_call: TRBD1
cdr3_length: 15
v_call: TRBV6-5
clone_size: -
j_call: TRBJ1-2
cdr3_nt: TGTGCCAGCAGTTACTCGCGGGACAGAATTTATGGCTACACCTTC
cdr3_aa: CASSYSRDRIYGYTF

d_call: -
cdr3_length: 12
v_call: TRBV21-1
clone_size: -
j_call: TRBJ2-7
cdr3_nt: TGTGCCAGCAGCAAAGAGCAAGACGAGCAGTACTTC
cdr3_aa: CASSKEQDEQYF

d_call: TRBD2
cdr3_length: 16
v_call: TRBV7-2
clone_size: -
j_call: TRBJ2-3
cdr3_nt: TGTGCCAGCAGCCGGGGGACTAGCGGGGGGCTAGATACGCAGTATTTT
cdr3_aa: CASSRGTSGGLDTQYF

d_call: -
cdr3_length: 17
v_call: TRBV7-6
clone_size: -
j_call: TRBJ1-2
cdr3_nt: TGTGCCAGCAGCTCCACGGAACGAGGCCGCAGGGGTGGTGGCTACACCTTC
cdr3_aa: CASSSTERGRRGGGYTF